A single T cell receptor (beta chain) is shown here with its context. The antigen remains undetermined. The germline CDR1 and CDR2 sequences are MNHEY and SVGAGI. The CDR3 spans 14 residues. V lost 6 bases to trimming and J lost 5 bases, with 11 bases between them. The sample belongs to a study of cytomegalovirus exposure and HLA in healthy donors. Looking at the study overall: It was reported in a later analysis that the same platform had been used for the approximately 110 validation repertoires as for the 550 to 700 first-cohort repertoires. General study results and limits: A list of approximately 160 TCR beta chains associated with cytomegalovirus was given. In the roughly 130 validation repertoires, a later analysis found that first-cohort TCR clusters tended to co-occur.

The donors were members of the validation cohort comprising over a hundred subjects, separate from the approximately 670-subject first cohort. Only in-frame clones appear in the TCRdb table, and some are missing; sequencing was by immunoSEQ multiplex PCR. The data contain fewer than 85,000 clones, 94% of them singletons. The rearrangement joins TRBV6-5 to TRBJ1-6; D is undetermined. The sequence came from a woman under 30 in good health and CMV-seronegative. Material for sequencing was PBMCs. Written as DNA, the CDR3 is TGTGCCAGCAGGTCGGCGGCGGATAATTCACCCCTCCACTTT. Its translation: CASRSAADNSPLHF.